Below, 3 T cell receptor beta chains from the same sample are listed, as sequenced in a study of neurological immune-mediated disorders. TCRdb itself ran the 5' RACE reads through MiXCR, one entry per CDR3 protein. This sample has fewer than 35,000 distinct CDR3 sequences, with around 3.2% found just once. Sequenced sample: PBMCs. The receptor source for this set is a woman in her twenties or thirties with multiple sclerosis.

This clonotype was detected many times. The V call is TRBV15, the J call TRBJ1-2; TRBD1 might be the D (5 bases). The V end was cut by 1 base, the J end by 2 bases, with 5 bases between. Germline CDR1 is LNHNV and CDR2 is YYDKDF (reference sequence). CDR3 length equals 13 residues. This CDR3 reads CATSRGGNYGYTF. Here the CDR3 DNA reads TGTGCCACCAGCAGAGGGGGGAACTATGGCTACACCTTC.

This clonotype was recorded at least ten times. V and J are TRBV2 and TRBJ1-6; D perhaps matches TRBD1 (6 bases). CDR1 SNHLY and CDR2 FYNNEI come from the germline V gene. This CDR3 has 13 residues. V was clipped by 3 bases and J by 11 bases, with 11 bases between them. The CDR3 nucleotides are TGTGCCAGCAGTGATGAACAGGGTGCACCCCTCCACTTT. It yields the protein CASSDEQGAPLHF.

As for this clonotype: A much larger clonotype is one base distant, so this may be a read error. J is TRBJ1-1 and V is TRBV4-3, with D tentatively TRBD1 (5 bases). The CDR3 totals 13 residues. Trimming removed 1 base at V and 9 bases at J, with 12 bases between. The germline CDR1 and CDR2 sequences are LGHNA and YSLEER. The CDR3 loop is CASSQGKGRKAFF. Here the CDR3 DNA reads TGCGCCAGCAGCCAAGGAAAGGGACGAAAAGCTTTCTTT.